Following are 13 T cell receptor beta chains from one sample sequenced in a study of OX40 agonist ivuxolimab in advanced cancers. Here immunoSEQ multiplex PCR was the method, and the copy in TCRdb shows in-frame clones only, minus some. Among roughly 72,000 clones listed, 75% to 90% were seen once. Specimen: CD4+ or CD8+ T cells sorted from blood, collected in a trial of the OX40 agonist ivuxolimab. These receptors came from an adult with an advanced solid tumor such as melanoma, head and neck, liver or kidney cancer.

V and J are TRBV28 and TRBJ2-2, with D tentatively TRBD1 or TRBD2 (5 bases each). CDR1 is MDHEN and CDR2 is SYDVKM in the germline V gene. The CDR3 has 14 amino acids. V was trimmed by 7 bases and J by 7 bases, leaving 16 bases between them. As DNA, the CDR3 is TGTGCCAGCAAGAGGGGTGCCAACGACGGGGAGCTGTTTTTT. Its translation is CASKRGANDGELFF.

The rearrangement links TRBV5-1 to TRBJ2-7; 9 bases match TRBD1. This CDR3 is 15 amino acids long. Germline CDR1 SGHRS, CDR2 YFSETQ. V gave up 3 bases and J gave up 4 bases; unmatched junction bases: 8. The CDR3 DNA follows: TGCGCCAGCAGCTATGGACAGGGGAATTCTTACGAGCAGTACTTC. As protein: CASSYGQGNSYEQYF.

The chain employs TRBV19 and TRBJ1-1, with TRBD1 matching 7 bases. This CDR3 has 15 residues. V was clipped by 3 bases and J by 5 bases; unmatched bases: 9. From germline, CDR1 is LNHDA and CDR2 SQIVND (reference sequence). CDR3 DNA sequence: TGTGCCAGTAGTATCTTACAGGGGCTGGGTACTGAAGCTTTCTTT. It specifies CASSILQGLGTEAFF. Full variable domain (rest looked up from reference TRBV19 and TRBJ1-1): DGGITQSPKYLFRKEGQNVTLSCEQNLNHDAMYWYRQDPGQGLRLIYYSQIVNDFQKGDIAEGYSVSREKKESFPLTVTSAQKNPTAFYLCASSILQGLGTEAFFGQGTRLTVV.

J is TRBJ2-6 and V is TRBV15; D call uncertain. The germline V gene encodes CDR1 LNHNV and CDR2 YYDKDF (reference sequence). The CDR3 spans 18 residues. V dropped 5 bases and J dropped 4 bases, with 21 bases sitting between them. For the CDR3, the DNA is TGTGCCACCAGCGATGAGGTACAGATCACAGCCGGGGCCAACGTCCTGACTTTC. Protein sequence: CATSDEVQITAGANVLTF.

This chain connects TRBV28 to TRBJ1-2; 8 bases match TRBD1. The length of the CDR3 is 14 residues. The V gene's germline CDR1 is MDHEN and CDR2 SYDVKM. J lost 1 base, V lost 6 bases, and 4 bases had no gene match. As DNA, the CDR3 is TGTGCCAGCAGATTGACAGGGGTTAACTATGGCTACACCTTC. Translated: CASRLTGVNYGYTF.

V usage is TRBV28 and J usage is TRBJ2-3; TRBD2 matches 14 bases. Unmatched junction bases numbered 5, after V lost 10 bases and J lost 5 bases. CDR1 is MDHEN and CDR2 is SYDVKM in the germline V gene. The CDR3 extends over 14 amino acids. The CDR3 region is CATVTSGGGDTQYF. The CDR3 nucleotides are TGTGCCACCGTGACTAGCGGGGGGGGAGATACGCAGTATTTT.

The chain has TRBV7-9 and TRBJ1-6; weak D call: TRBD1 (6 bases). The V end lost 0 bases, the J end lost 10 bases, and 13 bases lay between the germline ends. The CDR3 totals 15 residues. Germline V gene lookup returns CDR1 SEHNR and CDR2 FQNEAQ (reference sequence). CDR3 sequence (DNA): TGTGCCAGCAGCTTAGCAGCAGGGGTCGGATCACCCCTCCACTTT. Translating gives CASSLAAGVGSPLHF. Based on the CDR3 plus reference TRBV7-9 and TRBJ1-6, the full variable domain is DTGVSQNPRHKITKRGQNVTFRCDPISEHNRLYWYRQTLGQGPEFLTYFQNEAQLEKSRLLSDRFSAERPKGSFSTLEIQRTEQGDSAMYLCASSLAAGVGSPLHFGNGTRLTVT.

This chain uses TRBV4-1 with TRBJ2-1; D is undetermined. The CDR3 length is 14 residues. Germline assignment: CDR1 MGHRA and CDR2 YSYEKL. V lost 1 base and J lost 0, with 4 bases in between. The CDR3 nucleotides read TGCGCCAGCAGCCAAGTCGGCTCCTACAATGAGCAGTTCTTC. Translation gives CASSQVGSYNEQFF.

V usage is TRBV6-5 and J usage is TRBJ1-2; D is unclear. V lost 2 bases, J lost 6 bases, and 13 bases lay in between. The germline CDR1 and CDR2 sequences are MNHEY and SVGAGI. The CDR3 runs to 14 residues. The chain's CDR3 is CASSYDILSDGYTF. CDR3 DNA sequence: TGTGCCAGCAGTTACGACATCCTGTCGGATGGCTACACCTTC.

The genes are TRBV5-1 and TRBJ1-1; D is ambiguous. The CDR3 length is 14 residues. Trimming removed 4 bases at V and 0 bases at J, with 10 bases between. CDR1 is SGHRS, CDR2 YFSETQ, per germline. This CDR3 reads CASSRTELNTEAFF. The CDR3 DNA reads as TGCGCCAGCAGCCGGACGGAACTGAACACTGAAGCTTTCTTT.

The chain is built from TRBV7-9 and TRBJ1-4, with D possibly TRBD1 on 6 matching bases. Trimming pared 1 base from V and 13 bases from J, leaving 10 bases between. CDR1 and CDR2 from the germline V gene are SEHNR and FQNEAQ (reference sequence). The CDR3 sequence is 12 residues long. The CDR3 sequence is CASSLEQGRLFF. The CDR3 DNA follows: TGTGCCAGCAGCTTAGAACAGGGCCGACTGTTTTTT.

The gene calls are TRBV6-9 and TRBJ2-7; 7 bases map to TRBD1. Germline V gene data show CDR1 as MNHGY and CDR2 as SVAAGI. The CDR3 runs 15 residues. Trimming removed 5 bases from V and 2 bases from J; junction bases left unmatched: 9. CDR3: CASSEKGQLPYEQYF. The CDR3 nucleotides are TGTGCCAGCAGTGAAAAGGGACAGCTCCCCTACGAGCAGTACTTC.

The chain is built from TRBV6-5 and TRBJ2-7, with D possibly matching TRBD1 (5 bases). CDR1 MNHEY and CDR2 SVGAGI come from the germline V gene. Trimming cost V 0 bases and J 5 bases, with 14 bases left between them. The CDR3 runs to 15 residues. In DNA form, the CDR3 reads TGTGCCAGCAGTTACTCCATGGCCTGGGGCCACGAGCAGTACTTC. Protein: CASSYSMAWGHEQYF.